Listed below are T cell receptor beta chains from one sample, sequenced in a study of shared clonotypes between healthy human individuals. The protocol was immunoSEQ multiplex PCR, while the TCRdb copy is restricted to in-frame clones and leaves out a portion. Here the sample spans nearly 1,000,000 clones, over 75% being singletons. The sample was memory CD4+ T cells sorted from blood. These receptors were collected from a man aged 18 to 29 in good health. The CDR3 runs from the conserved cysteine through the conserved F or W. D genes are given only for firm matches. Expanded clones get a size class; other rows say once, few or many, or leave the size out.

d_gene: TRBD1
len: 14
abundance: -
v_gene: TRBV5-3
j_gene: TRBJ1-3
CDR3aa: CARSPIGTVDTIYF
CDR3nt: TGTGCCAGAAGCCCGATCGGGACAGTCGACACCATATATTTT

d_gene: -
len: 13
abundance: -
v_gene: TRBV30
j_gene: TRBJ1-3
CDR3aa: CAWSVYTGNTIYF
CDR3nt: TGTGCCTGGAGTGTATACACTGGAAACACCATATATTTT

d_gene: -
len: 16
abundance: -
v_gene: TRBV19
j_gene: TRBJ1-4
CDR3aa: CASSIPLGDGIGKLFF
CDR3nt: TGTGCCAGTAGTATCCCACTAGGGGATGGAATCGGAAAACTGTTTTTT

d_gene: -
len: 16
abundance: -
v_gene: TRBV28
j_gene: TRBJ1-2
CDR3aa: CASTSLRQGAVYGYTF
CDR3nt: TGTGCCAGCACCAGCTTAAGGCAGGGCGCAGTCTATGGCTACACCTTC

d_gene: TRBD1
len: 14
abundance: -
v_gene: TRBV28
j_gene: TRBJ1-4
CDR3aa: CASSSTGSNEKLFF
CDR3nt: TGTGCCAGCAGCTCGACAGGGAGCAATGAAAAACTGTTTTTT

d_gene: -
len: 12
abundance: -
v_gene: TRBV28
j_gene: TRBJ2-7
CDR3aa: CASLDRWYEQYF
CDR3nt: TGTGCCAGCCTAGACAGGTGGTACGAGCAGTACTTC

d_gene: -
len: 15
abundance: once
v_gene: TRBV18
j_gene: TRBJ2-2
CDR3aa: CASSPGGRNTGELFF
CDR3nt: TGTGCCAGCTCACCAGGGGGGAGGAACACCGGGGAGCTGTTTTTT

d_gene: -
len: 15
abundance: -
v_gene: TRBV7-9
j_gene: TRBJ2-3
CDR3aa: CASSLGLGITDTQYF
CDR3nt: TGTGCCAGCAGCTTAGGGCTAGGTATCACGGATACGCAGTATTTT

d_gene: -
len: 15
abundance: few
v_gene: TRBV19
j_gene: TRBJ1-5
CDR3aa: CASSIGGLSNQPQHF
CDR3nt: TGTGCCAGTAGTATCGGGGGTCTAAGCAATCAGCCCCAGCATTTT

d_gene: -
len: 14
abundance: -
v_gene: TRBV7-2
j_gene: TRBJ1-1
CDR3aa: CASSPDRVNTEAFF
CDR3nt: TGTGCCAGCAGTCCCGACAGAGTGAACACTGAAGCTTTCTTT

d_gene: TRBD2
len: 17
abundance: -
v_gene: TRBV5-1
j_gene: TRBJ2-5
CDR3aa: CASSPISRTSGQETQYF
CDR3nt: TGCGCCAGCAGCCCGATTAGCAGGACTAGCGGGCAAGAGACCCAGTACTTC

d_gene: TRBD1
len: 14
abundance: -
v_gene: TRBV2
j_gene: TRBJ1-2
CDR3aa: CASSGQGANYGYTF
CDR3nt: TGTGCCAGCAGTGGACAGGGGGCTAACTATGGCTACACCTTC

d_gene: -
len: 13
abundance: -
v_gene: TRBV2
j_gene: TRBJ1-2
CDR3aa: CASSAWDLYGYTF
CDR3nt: TGTGCCAGCAGCGCATGGGATCTCTATGGCTACACCTTC

d_gene: -
len: 17
abundance: -
v_gene: TRBV19
j_gene: TRBJ1-1
CDR3aa: CASSIAPQADMNTEAFF
CDR3nt: TGTGCCAGTAGTATAGCCCCTCAGGCGGACATGAACACTGAAGCTTTCTTT

d_gene: -
len: 12
abundance: -
v_gene: TRBV5-1
j_gene: TRBJ1-6
CDR3aa: CASPLYNSPLHF
CDR3nt: TGCGCCAGTCCCCTCTATAATTCACCCCTCCACTTT

d_gene: -
len: 11
abundance: -
v_gene: TRBV27
j_gene: TRBJ2-3
CDR3aa: CASRSTDTQYF
CDR3nt: TGTGCCAGCCGTAGCACAGATACGCAGTATTTT

d_gene: TRBD1
len: 14
abundance: -
v_gene: TRBV18
j_gene: TRBJ2-7
CDR3aa: CASSPPGQPNEQYF
CDR3nt: TGTGCCAGCTCACCACCGGGACAGCCTAACGAGCAGTACTTC

d_gene: -
len: 16
abundance: once
v_gene: TRBV4-1
j_gene: TRBJ1-4
CDR3aa: CASSQDRGGAAEKLFF
CDR3nt: TGCGCCAGCAGCCAAGATAGGGGGGGGGCAGCAGAAAAACTGTTTTTT

d_gene: -
len: 14
abundance: -
v_gene: TRBV5-4
j_gene: TRBJ1-2
CDR3aa: CASSLALANYGYTF
CDR3nt: TGTGCCAGCAGCTTGGCACTAGCTAACTATGGCTACACCTTC

d_gene: -
len: 14
abundance: few
v_gene: TRBV7-2
j_gene: TRBJ2-2
CDR3aa: CASGRLVGTGELFF
CDR3nt: TGTGCCAGCGGACGACTAGTGGGCACCGGGGAGCTGTTTTTT

d_gene: -
len: 14
abundance: -
v_gene: TRBV18
j_gene: TRBJ1-6
CDR3aa: CASSPPIGDSPLHF
CDR3nt: TGTGCCAGCTCACCACCCATAGGTGATTCACCCCTCCACTTT

d_gene: TRBD1
len: 14
abundance: few
v_gene: TRBV4-3
j_gene: TRBJ2-3
CDR3aa: CASSLQGGGDTQYF
CDR3nt: TGCGCCAGCAGCCTACAAGGGGGCGGGGATACGCAGTATTTT

d_gene: -
len: 11
abundance: -
v_gene: TRBV6-7
j_gene: TRBJ1-6
CDR3aa: CAFDSYSPLHF
CDR3nt: TGTGCCTTCGACAGTTATTCACCCCTCCACTTT